The clone carrying this T cell receptor (beta chain) is labeled as medium-sized. Antigen: not known. The data were obtained in a study of T cells after posttransplantation cyclophosphamide. Study-wide findings and caveats: Donor-recipient repertoire similarity was low at 1-2 months, rising over year one.

Method: immunoSEQ multiplex PCR; TCRdb's copy keeps in-frame clones and lacks some. The record shows about 1,700 clones for this sample, with no singletons present. Busulfan-fludarabine conditioning, marrow transplant, and cyclophosphamide on days +3 and +4 were administered. This specimen consisted of PBMCs, obtained about 350 days after allogeneic stem cell transplant with posttransplant cyclophosphamide. The source is a male patient aged 55-69 years who received an allogeneic stem cell transplant from an unrelated donor, was CMV-positive, and had acute and chronic GVHD. Part of the T cells may come from the graft donor.

CDR3 nucleotide sequence: TGTGCCAGCAGCCTGGGACTTAACAATGAGCAGTTCTTC. Protein sequence: CASSLGLNNEQFF. The chain joins TRBV11-2 to TRBJ2-1; D might be TRBD2 (6 bases). V shed 5 bases and J shed 5 bases, with 10 bases lying between them. CDR1 is SGHAT and CDR2 is FQNNGV in the germline V gene. This CDR3 is 13 amino acids long. The full variable domain, completed using reference TRBV11-2 and TRBJ2-1, is EAGVAQSPRYKIIEKRQSVAFWCNPISGHATLYWYQQILGQGPKLLIQFQNNGVVDDSQLPKDRFSAERLKGVDSTLKIQPAKLEDSAVYLCASSLGLNNEQFFGPGTRLTVL.